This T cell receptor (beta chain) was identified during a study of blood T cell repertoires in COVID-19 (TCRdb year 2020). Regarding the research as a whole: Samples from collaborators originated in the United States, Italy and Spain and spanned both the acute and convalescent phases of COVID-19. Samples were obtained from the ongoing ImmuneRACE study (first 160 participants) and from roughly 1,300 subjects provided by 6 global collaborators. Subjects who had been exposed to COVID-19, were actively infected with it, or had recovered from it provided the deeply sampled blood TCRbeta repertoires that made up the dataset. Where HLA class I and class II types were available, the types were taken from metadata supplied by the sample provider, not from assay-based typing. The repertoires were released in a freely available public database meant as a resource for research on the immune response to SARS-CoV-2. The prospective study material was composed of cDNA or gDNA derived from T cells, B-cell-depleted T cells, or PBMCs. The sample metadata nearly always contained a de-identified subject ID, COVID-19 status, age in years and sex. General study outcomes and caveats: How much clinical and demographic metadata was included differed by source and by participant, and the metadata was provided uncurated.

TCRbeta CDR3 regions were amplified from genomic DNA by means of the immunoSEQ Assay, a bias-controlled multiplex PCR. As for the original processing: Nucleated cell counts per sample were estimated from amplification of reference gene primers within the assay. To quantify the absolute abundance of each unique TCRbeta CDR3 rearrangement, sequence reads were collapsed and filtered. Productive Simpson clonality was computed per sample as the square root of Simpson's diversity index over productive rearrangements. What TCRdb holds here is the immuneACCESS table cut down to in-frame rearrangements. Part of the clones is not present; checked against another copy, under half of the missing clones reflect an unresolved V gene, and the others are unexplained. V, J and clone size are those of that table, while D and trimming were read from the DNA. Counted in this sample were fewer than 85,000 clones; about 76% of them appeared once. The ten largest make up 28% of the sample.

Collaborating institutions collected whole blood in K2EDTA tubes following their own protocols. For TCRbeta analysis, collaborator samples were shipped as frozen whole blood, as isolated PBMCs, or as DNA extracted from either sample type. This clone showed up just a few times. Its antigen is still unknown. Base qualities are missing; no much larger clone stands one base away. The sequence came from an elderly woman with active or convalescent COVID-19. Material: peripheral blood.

The encoded CDR3 is CASSQGLFRTGELFF. The nucleotide sequence reads TGTGCCAGCAGCCAAGGACTATTCCGCACCGGGGAGCTGTTTTTT. The sequence joins TRBV14 to TRBJ2-2; 5 matching bases give a weak D call of TRBD2. Including the terminal cysteine and phenylalanine, the CDR3 comprises 15 residues. The sequence is cut down to CDR3 DNA, 45 bases in frame from base 1. As encoded in the germline V gene, CDR1 is SGHDN while CDR2 is FVKESK. A distance of 10 bases separates the germline ends of V and J, which lose 1 base and 4 bases respectively. Joined to the reference TRBV14 and TRBJ2-2 proteins, this CDR3 gives the full variable domain: EAGVTQFPSHSVIEKGQTVTLRCDPISGHDNLYWYRRVMGKEIKFLLHFVKESKQDESGMPNNRFLAERTGGTYSTLKVQPAELEDSGVYFCASSQGLFRTGELFFGEGSRLTVL.